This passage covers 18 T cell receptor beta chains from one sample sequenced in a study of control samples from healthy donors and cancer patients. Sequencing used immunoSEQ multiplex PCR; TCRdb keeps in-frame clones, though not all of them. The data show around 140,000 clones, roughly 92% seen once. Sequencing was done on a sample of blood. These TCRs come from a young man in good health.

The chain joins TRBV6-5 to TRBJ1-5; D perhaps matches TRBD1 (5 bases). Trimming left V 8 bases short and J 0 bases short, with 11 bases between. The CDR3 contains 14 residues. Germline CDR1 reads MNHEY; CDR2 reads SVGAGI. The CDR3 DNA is TGTGCCAGCCTGGGGGGGAATAGCAATCAGCCCCAGCATTTT. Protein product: CASLGGNSNQPQHF.

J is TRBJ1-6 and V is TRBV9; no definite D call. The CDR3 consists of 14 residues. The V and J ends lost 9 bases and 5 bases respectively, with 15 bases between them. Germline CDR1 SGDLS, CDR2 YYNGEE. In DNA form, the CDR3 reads TGTGCCACCTCCACTAAGGGTGATAATTCACCCCTCCACTTT. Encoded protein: CATSTKGDNSPLHF.

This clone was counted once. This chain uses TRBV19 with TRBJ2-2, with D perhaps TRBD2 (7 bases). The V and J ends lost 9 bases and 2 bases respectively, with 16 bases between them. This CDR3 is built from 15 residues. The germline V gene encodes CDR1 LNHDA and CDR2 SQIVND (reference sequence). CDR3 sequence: CASKGGPHNTGELFF. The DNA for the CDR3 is TGTGCCAGCAAGGGGGGGCCCCACAACACCGGGGAGCTGTTTTTT.

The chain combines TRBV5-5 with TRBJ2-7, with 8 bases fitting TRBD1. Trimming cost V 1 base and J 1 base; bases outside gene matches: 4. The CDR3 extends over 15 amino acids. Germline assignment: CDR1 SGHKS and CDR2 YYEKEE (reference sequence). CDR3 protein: CASSLNRGFSYEQYF. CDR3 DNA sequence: TGTGCCAGCAGCTTGAACAGGGGGTTTTCCTACGAGCAGTACTTC.

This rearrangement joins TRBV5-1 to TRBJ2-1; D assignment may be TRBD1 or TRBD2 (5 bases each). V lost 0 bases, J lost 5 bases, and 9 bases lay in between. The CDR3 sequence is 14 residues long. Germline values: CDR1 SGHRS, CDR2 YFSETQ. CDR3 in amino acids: CASSLGGDDNEQFF. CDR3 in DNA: TGCGCCAGCAGCTTGGGAGGGGACGACAATGAGCAGTTCTTC.

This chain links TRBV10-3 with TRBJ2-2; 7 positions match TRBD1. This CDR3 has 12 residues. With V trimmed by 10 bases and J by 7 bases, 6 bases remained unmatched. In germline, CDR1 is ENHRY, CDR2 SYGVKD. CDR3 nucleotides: TGTGCCACGGGACAGTCCCTCGGGGAGCTGTTTTTT. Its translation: CATGQSLGELFF.

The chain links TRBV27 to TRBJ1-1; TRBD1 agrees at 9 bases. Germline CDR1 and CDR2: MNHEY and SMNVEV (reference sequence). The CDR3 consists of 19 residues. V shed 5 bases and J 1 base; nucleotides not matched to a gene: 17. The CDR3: CASSDLPSGTGITNTEAFF. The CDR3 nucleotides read TGTGCCAGCAGTGATCTCCCCTCCGGGACAGGGATTACGAACACTGAAGCTTTCTTT.

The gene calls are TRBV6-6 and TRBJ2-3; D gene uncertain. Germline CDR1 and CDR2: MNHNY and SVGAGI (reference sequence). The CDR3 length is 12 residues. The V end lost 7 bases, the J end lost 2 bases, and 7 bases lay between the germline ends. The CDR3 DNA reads TGTGCCAGCAAGATGACCACAGATACGCAGTATTTT. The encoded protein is CASKMTTDTQYF.

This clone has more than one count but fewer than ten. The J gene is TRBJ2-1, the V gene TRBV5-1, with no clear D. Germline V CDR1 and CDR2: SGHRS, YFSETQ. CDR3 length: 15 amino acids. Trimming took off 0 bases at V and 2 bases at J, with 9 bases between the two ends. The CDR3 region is CASSLGKNPYNEQFF. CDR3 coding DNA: TGCGCCAGCAGCTTGGGAAAGAACCCCTACAATGAGCAGTTCTTC. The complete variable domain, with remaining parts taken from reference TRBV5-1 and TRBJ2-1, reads KAGVTQTPRYLIKTRGQQVTLSCSPISGHRSVSWYQQTPGQGLQFLFEYFSETQRNKGNFPGRFSGRQFSNSRSEMNVSTLELGDSALYLCASSLGKNPYNEQFFGPGTRLTVL.

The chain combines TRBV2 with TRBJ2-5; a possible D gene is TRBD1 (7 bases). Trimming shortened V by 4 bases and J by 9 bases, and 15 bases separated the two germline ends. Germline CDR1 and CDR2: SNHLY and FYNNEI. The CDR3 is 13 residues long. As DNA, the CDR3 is TGTGCCAGCAGTGGGACAGGCGGGGTGGCCCAGTACTTC. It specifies CASSGTGGVAQYF.

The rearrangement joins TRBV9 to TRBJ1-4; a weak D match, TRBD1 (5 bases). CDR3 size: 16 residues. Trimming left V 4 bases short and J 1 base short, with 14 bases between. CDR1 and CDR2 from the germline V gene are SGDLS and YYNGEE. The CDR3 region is CASSPRVGGTNEKLFF. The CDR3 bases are TGTGCCAGCAGCCCCCGGGTGGGGGGAACTAATGAAAAACTGTTTTTT.

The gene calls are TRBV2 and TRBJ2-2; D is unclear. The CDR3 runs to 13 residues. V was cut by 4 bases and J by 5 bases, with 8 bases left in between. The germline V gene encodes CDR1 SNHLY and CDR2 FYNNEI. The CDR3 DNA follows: TGTGCCAGCAGTGGGTGGGAAACCGGGGAGCTGTTTTTT. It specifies CASSGWETGELFF.

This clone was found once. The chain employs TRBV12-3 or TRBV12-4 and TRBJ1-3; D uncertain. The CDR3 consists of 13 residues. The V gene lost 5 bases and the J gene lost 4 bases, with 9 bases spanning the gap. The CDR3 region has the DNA TGTGCCAGCAGTACGGCCGCAGGAAACACCATATATTTT. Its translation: CASSTAAGNTIYF.

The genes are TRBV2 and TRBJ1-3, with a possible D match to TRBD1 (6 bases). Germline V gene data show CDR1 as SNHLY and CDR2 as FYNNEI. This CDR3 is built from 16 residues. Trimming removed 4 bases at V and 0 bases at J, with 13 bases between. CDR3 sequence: CASSVEQGNSGNTIYF. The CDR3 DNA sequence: TGTGCCAGCAGTGTTGAGCAGGGGAACTCTGGAAACACCATATATTTT.

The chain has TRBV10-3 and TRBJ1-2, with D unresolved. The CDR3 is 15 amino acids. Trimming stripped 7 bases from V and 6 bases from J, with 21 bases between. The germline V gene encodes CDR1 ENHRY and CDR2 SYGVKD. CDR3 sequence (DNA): TGTGCCATCACCGAAACGGCCGTTGCCTTACATGGCTACACCTTC. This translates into CAITETAVALHGYTF.

CDR3 region: CASSDGGEAFF. The CDR3 DNA sequence: TGTGCCAGCAGTGATGGCGGTGAAGCTTTCTTT. This rearrangement joins TRBV6-4 to TRBJ1-1, with D hard to call. The CDR3 runs 11 residues. V was trimmed by 3 bases and J by 7 bases, leaving 6 bases between them. Germline CDR1 reads MRHNA; CDR2 reads SNTAGT.

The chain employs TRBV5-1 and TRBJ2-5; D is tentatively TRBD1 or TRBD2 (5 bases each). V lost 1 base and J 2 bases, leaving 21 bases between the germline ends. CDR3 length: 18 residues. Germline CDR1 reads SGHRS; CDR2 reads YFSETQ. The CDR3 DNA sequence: TGCGCCAGCAGCTTGCGGGGCTTTTTTTCCGGGATTCAAGAGACCCAGTACTTC. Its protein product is CASSLRGFFSGIQETQYF.

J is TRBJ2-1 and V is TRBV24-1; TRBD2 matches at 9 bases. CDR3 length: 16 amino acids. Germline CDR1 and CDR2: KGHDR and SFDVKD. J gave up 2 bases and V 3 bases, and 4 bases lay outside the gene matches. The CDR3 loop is CATSDSSGGTYNEQFF. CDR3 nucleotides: TGTGCCACCAGTGATAGTAGCGGGGGTACCTACAATGAGCAGTTCTTC.